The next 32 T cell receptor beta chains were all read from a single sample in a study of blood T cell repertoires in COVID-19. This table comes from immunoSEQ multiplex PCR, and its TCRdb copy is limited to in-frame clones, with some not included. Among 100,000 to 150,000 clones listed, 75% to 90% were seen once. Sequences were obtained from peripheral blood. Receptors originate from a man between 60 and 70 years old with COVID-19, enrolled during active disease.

The CDR3 loop is CASSRTGLGSPLHF. The CDR3 DNA follows: TGTGCCAGCAGCCGGACAGGGTTAGGATCACCCCTCCACTTT. The gene calls are TRBV7-2 and TRBJ1-6; 8 positions match TRBD1. Trimming cost V 5 bases and J 10 bases; bases outside gene matches: 7. The CDR3 sequence is 14 residues long. Germline-derived CDR1 and CDR2 are SGHTA and FQGNSA.

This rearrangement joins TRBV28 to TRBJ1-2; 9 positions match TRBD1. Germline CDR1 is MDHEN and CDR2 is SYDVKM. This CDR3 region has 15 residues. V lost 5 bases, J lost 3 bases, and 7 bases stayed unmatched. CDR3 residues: CASSLTGGGDYGYTF. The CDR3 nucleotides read TGTGCCAGCAGTCTGACAGGGGGAGGCGACTATGGCTACACCTTC.

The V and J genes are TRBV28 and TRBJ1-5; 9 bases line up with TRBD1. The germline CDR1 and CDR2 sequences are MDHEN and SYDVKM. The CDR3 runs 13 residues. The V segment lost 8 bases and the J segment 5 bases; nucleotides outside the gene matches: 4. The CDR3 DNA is TGTGCCAGCGGGGGACAGGGAGATCAGCCCCAGCATTTT. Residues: CASGGQGDQPQHF.

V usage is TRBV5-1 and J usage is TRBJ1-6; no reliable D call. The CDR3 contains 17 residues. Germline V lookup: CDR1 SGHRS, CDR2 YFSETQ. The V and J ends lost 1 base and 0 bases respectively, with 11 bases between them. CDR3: CASSLNRESSYNSPLHF. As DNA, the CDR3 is TGCGCCAGCAGCTTGAATAGGGAGAGCTCCTATAATTCACCCCTCCACTTT.

The DNA of the CDR3 is TGTGCCAGCAGTCCGGCGGGCGCATACGAGCAGTACTTC. Translating it yields CASSPAGAYEQYF. This chain joins TRBV6-5 and TRBJ2-7; D is perhaps TRBD2 (5 bases). The CDR3 sequence is 13 residues long. Germline V lookup: CDR1 MNHEY, CDR2 SVGAGI. The V end was cut by 5 bases, the J end by 4 bases, with 12 bases between.

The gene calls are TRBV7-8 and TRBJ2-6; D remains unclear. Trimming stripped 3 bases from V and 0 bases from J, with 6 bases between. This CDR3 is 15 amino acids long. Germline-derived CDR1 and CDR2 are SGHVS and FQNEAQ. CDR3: CASSFSRSGANVLTF. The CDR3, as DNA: TGTGCCAGCAGCTTTAGCCGCTCTGGGGCCAACGTCCTGACTTTC.

The CDR3 is CASSSQDDGMSFF. In nucleotides, the CDR3 is TGTGCCAGCAGTTCCCAGGACGACGGGATGTCGTTTTTT. The chain joins TRBV28 to TRBJ1-4; unclear D gene. The germline V and J ends were trimmed by 4 bases and 16 bases, with 19 bases remaining between them. This CDR3 has 13 amino acids. Germline-derived CDR1 and CDR2 are MDHEN and SYDVKM.

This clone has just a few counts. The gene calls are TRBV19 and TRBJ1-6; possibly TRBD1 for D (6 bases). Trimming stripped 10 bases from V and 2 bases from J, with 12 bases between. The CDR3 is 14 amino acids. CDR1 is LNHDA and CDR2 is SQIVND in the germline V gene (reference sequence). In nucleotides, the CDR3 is TGTGCCACCAAAGACAGGCCCTATAATTCACCCCTCCACTTT. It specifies CATKDRPYNSPLHF.

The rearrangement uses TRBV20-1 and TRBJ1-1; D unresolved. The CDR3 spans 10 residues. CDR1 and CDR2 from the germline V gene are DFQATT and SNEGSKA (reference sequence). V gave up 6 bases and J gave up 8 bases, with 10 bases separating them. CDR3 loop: CSALKREAFF. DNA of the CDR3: TGCAGTGCCCTGAAACGGGAAGCTTTCTTT.

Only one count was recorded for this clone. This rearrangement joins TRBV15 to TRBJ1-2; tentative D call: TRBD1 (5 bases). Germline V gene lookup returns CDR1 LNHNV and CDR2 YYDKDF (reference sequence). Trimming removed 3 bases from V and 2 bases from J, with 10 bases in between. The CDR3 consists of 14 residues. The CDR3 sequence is CATSSRDSNYGYTF. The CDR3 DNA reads TGTGCCACCAGCAGCCGGGACTCGAACTATGGCTACACCTTC. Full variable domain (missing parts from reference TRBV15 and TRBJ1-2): DAMVIQNPRYQVTQFGKPVTLSCSQTLNHNVMYWYQQKSSQAPKLLFHYYDKDFNNEADTPDNFQSRRPNTSFCFLDIRSPGLGDTAMYLCATSSRDSNYGYTFGSGTRLTVV.

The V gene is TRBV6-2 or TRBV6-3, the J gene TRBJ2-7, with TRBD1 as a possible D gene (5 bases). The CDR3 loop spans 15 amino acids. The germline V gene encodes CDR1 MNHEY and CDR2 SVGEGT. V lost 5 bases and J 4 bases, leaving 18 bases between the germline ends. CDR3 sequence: CASSPDTAQQYEQYF. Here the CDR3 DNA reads TGTGCCAGCAGTCCGGACACCGCGCAACAATACGAGCAGTACTTC.

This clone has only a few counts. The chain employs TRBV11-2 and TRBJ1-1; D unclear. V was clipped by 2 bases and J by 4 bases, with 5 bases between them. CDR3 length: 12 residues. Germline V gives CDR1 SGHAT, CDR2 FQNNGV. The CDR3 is CASSLRGTEAFF. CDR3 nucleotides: TGTGCCAGCAGCTTAAGAGGCACTGAAGCTTTCTTT. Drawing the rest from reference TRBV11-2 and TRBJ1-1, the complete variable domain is EAGVAQSPRYKIIEKRQSVAFWCNPISGHATLYWYQQILGQGPKLLIQFQNNGVVDDSQLPKDRFSAERLKGVDSTLKIQPAKLEDSAVYLCASSLRGTEAFFGQGTRLTVV.

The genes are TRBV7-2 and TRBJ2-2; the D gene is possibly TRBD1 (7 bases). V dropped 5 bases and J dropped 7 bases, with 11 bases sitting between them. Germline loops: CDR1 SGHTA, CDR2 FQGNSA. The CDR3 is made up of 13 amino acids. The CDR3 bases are TGTGCCAGCAGCCAGGGGGGAGTCGGGGAGCTGTTTTTT. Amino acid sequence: CASSQGGVGELFF. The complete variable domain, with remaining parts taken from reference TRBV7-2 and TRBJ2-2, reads GAGVSQSPSNKVTEKGKDVELRCDPISGHTALYWYRQSLGQGLEFLIYFQGNSAPDKSGLPSDRFSAERTGGSVSTLTIQRTQQEDSAVYLCASSQGGVGELFFGEGSRLTVL.

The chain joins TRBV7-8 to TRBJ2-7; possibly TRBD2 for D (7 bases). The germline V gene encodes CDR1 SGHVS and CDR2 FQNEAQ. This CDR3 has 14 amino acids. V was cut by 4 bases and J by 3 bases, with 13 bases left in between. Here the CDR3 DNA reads TGTGCCAGCAGCTACAGGGAGGGGTTCTACGAGCAGTACTTC. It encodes CASSYREGFYEQYF.

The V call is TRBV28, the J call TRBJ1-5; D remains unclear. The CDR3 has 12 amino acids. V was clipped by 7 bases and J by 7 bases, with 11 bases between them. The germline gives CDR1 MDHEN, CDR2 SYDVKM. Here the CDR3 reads CASTSWQQPQHF. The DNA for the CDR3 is TGTGCCAGCACCTCTTGGCAGCAGCCCCAGCATTTT.

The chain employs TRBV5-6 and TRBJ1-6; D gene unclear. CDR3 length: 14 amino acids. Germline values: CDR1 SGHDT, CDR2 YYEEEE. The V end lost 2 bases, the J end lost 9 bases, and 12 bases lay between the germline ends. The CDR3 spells CASSLRQAGSPLHF. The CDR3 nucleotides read TGTGCCAGCAGCTTACGGCAGGCAGGTTCACCCCTCCACTTT.

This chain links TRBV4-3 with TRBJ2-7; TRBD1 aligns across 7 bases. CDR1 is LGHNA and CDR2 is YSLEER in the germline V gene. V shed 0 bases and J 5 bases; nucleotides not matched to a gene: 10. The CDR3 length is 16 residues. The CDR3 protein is CASSQDPPGQLDEQYF. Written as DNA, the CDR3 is TGCGCCAGCAGCCAAGATCCCCCGGGACAGCTCGACGAGCAGTACTTC.

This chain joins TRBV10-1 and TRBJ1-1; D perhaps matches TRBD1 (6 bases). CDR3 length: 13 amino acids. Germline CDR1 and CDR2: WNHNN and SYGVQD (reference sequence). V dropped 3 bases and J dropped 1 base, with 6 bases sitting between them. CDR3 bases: TGCGCCAGCAGTGAACAGGGGAACACTGAAGCTTTCTTT. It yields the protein CASSEQGNTEAFF.

The CDR3 DNA reads TGCGCCAGCAGTTCTGGGACAGCAAATCGACAAGAGACCCAGTACTTC. Its protein is CASSSGTANRQETQYF. The chain combines TRBV5-1 with TRBJ2-5; 7 nucleotides agree with TRBD1. This CDR3 has 16 residues. V trimming: 5 bases; J trimming: 2 bases; junction bases outside the gene matches: 12. Germline values: CDR1 SGHRS, CDR2 YFSETQ.

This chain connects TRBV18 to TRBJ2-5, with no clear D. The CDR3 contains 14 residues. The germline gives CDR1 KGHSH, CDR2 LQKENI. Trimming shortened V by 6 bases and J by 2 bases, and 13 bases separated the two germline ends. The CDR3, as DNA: TGTGCCAGCTCGCCTCACAACGAACAAGAGACCCAGTACTTC. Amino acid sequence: CASSPHNEQETQYF.

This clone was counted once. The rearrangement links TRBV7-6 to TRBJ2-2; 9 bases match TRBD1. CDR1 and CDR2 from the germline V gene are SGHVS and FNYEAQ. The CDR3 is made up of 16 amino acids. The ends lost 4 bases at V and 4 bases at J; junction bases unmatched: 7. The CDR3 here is CASSSGQGAITGELFF. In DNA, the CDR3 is TGTGCCAGCAGCTCGGGACAGGGAGCCATCACCGGGGAGCTGTTTTTT.

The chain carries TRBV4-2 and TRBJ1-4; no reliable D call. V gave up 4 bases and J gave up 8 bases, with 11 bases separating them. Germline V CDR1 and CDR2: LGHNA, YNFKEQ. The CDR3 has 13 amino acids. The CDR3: CASSPTSGEKLFF. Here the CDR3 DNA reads TGTGCCAGCAGCCCCACGTCGGGGGAAAAACTGTTTTTT.

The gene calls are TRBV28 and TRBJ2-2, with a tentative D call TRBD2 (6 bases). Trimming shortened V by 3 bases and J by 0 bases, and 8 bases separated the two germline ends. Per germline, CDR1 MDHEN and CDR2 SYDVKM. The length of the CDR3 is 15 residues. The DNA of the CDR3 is TGTGCCAGCAGTTTGGGGACTGCGAACACCGGGGAGCTGTTTTTT. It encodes CASSLGTANTGELFF.

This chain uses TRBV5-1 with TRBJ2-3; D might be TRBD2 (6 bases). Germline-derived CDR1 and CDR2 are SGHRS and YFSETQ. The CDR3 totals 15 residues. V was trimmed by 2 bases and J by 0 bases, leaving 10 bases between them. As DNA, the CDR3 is TGCGCCAGCAGCTTAGCCGGGACTAGCACAGATACGCAGTATTTT. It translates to CASSLAGTSTDTQYF.

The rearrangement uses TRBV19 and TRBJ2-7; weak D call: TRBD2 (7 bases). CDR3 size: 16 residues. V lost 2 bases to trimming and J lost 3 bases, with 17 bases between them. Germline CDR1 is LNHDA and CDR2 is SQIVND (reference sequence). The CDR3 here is CASSIKGAGAFYEQYF. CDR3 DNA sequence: TGTGCCAGTAGTATAAAGGGTGCGGGGGCCTTCTACGAGCAGTACTTC.

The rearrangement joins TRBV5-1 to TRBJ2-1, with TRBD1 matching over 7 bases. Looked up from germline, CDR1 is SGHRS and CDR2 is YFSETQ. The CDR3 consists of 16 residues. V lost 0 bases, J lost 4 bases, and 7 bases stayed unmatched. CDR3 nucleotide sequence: TGCGCCAGCAGCTTGGTTCCAGGGGGACCTTACAATGAGCAGTTCTTC. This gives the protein CASSLVPGGPYNEQFF.

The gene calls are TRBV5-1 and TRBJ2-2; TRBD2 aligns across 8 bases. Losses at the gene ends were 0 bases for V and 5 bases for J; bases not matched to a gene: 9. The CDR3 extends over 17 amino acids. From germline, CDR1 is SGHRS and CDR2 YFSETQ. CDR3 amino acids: CASSLAERRLATGELFF. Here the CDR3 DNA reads TGCGCCAGCAGCTTGGCGGAGAGGCGACTAGCGACCGGGGAGCTGTTTTTT. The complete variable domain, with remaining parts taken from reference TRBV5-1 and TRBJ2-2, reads KAGVTQTPRYLIKTRGQQVTLSCSPISGHRSVSWYQQTPGQGLQFLFEYFSETQRNKGNFPGRFSGRQFSNSRSEMNVSTLELGDSALYLCASSLAERRLATGELFFGEGSRLTVL.

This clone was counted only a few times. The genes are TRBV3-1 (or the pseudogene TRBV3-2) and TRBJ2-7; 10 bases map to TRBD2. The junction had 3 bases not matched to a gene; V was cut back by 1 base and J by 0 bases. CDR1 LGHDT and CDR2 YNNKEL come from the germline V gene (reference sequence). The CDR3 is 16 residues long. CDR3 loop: CASSQVLAGTSYEQYF. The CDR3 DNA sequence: TGTGCCAGCAGCCAAGTACTAGCGGGGACCTCCTACGAGCAGTACTTC.

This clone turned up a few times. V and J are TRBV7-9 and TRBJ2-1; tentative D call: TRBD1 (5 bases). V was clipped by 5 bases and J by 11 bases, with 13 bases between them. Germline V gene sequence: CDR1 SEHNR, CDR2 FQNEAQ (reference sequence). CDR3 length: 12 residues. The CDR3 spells CASSPPGRKQFF. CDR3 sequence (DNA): TGTGCCAGCAGCCCCCCAGGGCGTAAGCAGTTCTTC.

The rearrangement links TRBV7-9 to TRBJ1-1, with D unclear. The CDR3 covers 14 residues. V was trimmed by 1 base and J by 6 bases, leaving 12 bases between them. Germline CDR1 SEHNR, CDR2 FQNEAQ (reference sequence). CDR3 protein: CASSLDLWAAEAFF. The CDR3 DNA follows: TGTGCCAGCAGCTTAGATCTATGGGCAGCTGAAGCTTTCTTT. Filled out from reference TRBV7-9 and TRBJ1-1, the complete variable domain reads DTGVSQNPRHKITKRGQNVTFRCDPISEHNRLYWYRQTLGQGPEFLTYFQNEAQLEKSRLLSDRFSAERPKGSFSTLEIQRTEQGDSAMYLCASSLDLWAAEAFFGQGTRLTVV.

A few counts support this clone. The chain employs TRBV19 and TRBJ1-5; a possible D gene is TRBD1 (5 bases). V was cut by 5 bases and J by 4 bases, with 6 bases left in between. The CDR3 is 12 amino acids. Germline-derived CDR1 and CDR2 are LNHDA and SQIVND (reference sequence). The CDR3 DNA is TGTGCCAGTAGTTACAGGAATCAGCCCCAGCATTTT. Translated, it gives CASSYRNQPQHF.

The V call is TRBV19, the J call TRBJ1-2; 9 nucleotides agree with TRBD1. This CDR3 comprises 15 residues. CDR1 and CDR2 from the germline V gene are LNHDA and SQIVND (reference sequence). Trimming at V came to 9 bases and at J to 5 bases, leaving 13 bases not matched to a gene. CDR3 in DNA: TGTGCCAGCCTCTCCCCCACAGGGGGCGTATATGGCTACACCTTC. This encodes CASLSPTGGVYGYTF.